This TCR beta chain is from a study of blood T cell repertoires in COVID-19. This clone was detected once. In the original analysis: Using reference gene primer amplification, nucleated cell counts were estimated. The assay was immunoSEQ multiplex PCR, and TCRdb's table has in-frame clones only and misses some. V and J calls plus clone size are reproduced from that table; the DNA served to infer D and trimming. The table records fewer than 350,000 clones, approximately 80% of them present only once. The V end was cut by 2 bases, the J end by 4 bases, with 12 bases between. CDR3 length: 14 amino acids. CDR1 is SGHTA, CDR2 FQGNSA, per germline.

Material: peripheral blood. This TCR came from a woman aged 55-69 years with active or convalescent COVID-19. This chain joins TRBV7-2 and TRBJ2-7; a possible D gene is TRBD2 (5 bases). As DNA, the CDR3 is TGTGCCAGCAGCTTATTCGGGGATGGGTACGAGCAGTACTTC. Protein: CASSLFGDGYEQYF.